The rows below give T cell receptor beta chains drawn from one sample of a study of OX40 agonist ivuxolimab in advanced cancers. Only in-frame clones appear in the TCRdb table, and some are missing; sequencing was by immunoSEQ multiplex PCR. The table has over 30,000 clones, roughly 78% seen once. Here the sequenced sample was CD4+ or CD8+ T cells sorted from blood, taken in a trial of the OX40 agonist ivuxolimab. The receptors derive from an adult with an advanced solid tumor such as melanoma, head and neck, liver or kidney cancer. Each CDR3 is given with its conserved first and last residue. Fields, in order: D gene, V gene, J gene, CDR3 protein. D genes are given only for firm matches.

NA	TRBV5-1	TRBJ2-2	CASSSLDRPGGSGELFF
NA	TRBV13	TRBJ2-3	CASSLGSTSTDTQYF
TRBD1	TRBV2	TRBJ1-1	CASRGDRNTEAFF
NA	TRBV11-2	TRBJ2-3	CASSLDLKSTDTQYF
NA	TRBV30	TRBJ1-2	CAWSNTREDIVGYTF
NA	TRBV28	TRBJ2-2	CASSLLGIGAISGELFF
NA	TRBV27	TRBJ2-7	CASTLQIGAAEQYF
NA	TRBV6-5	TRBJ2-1	CASRRGYNEQFF
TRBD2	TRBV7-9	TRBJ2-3	CASRGGGDTQYF
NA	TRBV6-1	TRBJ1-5	CASTLMGGTKPQHF
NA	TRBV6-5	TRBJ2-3	CASRSVGGTDTQYF
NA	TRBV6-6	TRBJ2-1	CASSYSGDNEQFF
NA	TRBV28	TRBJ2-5	CASSAPGSPGRETQYF
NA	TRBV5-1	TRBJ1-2	CASSLDGLYGYTF
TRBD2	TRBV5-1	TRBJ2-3	CASSLELASTDTQYF
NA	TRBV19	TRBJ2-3	CASTTSGGPTVTQYF
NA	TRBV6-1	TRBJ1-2	CASSEVSGEYGYTF
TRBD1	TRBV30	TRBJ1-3	CAWSDDRDSGNTIYF
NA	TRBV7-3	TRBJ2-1	CASSLGPSYNEQFF
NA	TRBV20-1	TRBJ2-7	CSAHTGYEQYF
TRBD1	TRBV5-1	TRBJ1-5	CASSLQGDQPQHF
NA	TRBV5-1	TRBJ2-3	CASSPGEYHTDTQYF
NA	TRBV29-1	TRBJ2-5	CSVALDTRQYF
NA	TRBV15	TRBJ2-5	CATSRKTGVETQYF
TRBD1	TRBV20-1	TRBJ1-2	CSAWGQGGYTF
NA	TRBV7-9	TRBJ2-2	CASSFRQEPGGELFF
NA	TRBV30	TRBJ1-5	CAWSVGLGSNQPQHF
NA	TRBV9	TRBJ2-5	CASSAGQPGFSGQETQYF
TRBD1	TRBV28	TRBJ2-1	CASSPFRGQWWDEQFF
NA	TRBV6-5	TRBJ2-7	CASNAGTRRGEQYF
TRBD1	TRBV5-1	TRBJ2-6	CASRRDRGLSGANVLTF
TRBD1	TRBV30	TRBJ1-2	CAWSTGTGGSGGYTF
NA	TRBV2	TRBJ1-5	CASRVGGGHQPQHF
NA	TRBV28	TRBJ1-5	CASSMGYQPQHF
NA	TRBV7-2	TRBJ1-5	CASSIHGGTPQPQHF
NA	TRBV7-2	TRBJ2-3	CASSLGSSRLEYF
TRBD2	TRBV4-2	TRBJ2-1	CASSRRTSGYQNEQFF
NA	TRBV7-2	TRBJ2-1	CASSPRGGDGQYEQFF
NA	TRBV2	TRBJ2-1	CASSEARGAYNEQFF
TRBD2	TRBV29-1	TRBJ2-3	CSVEVGTSGNTDTQYF
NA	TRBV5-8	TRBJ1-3	CASSLYRAGNTIYF
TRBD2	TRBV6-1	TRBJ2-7	CASTTGGYAYEQYF
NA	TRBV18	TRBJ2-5	CASSPAGEILETQYF
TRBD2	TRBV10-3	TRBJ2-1	CAISEGLAGGVSSYNEQFF
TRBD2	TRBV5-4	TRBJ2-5	CASSGSGGAFETQYF
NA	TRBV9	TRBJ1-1	CASSAHATTEAFF
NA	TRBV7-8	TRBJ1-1	CASSFTGYTEAFF
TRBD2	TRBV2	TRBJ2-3	CASSRTSGNTDTQYF
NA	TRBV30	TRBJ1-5	CAWSPRGGVGGQPQHF
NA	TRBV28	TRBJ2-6	CASSRPGSSGANVLTF
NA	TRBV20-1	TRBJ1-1	CSAQRDTEAFF
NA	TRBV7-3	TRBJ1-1	CASSPVGPGNTEAFF
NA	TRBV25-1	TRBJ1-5	CASSEWGGNQPQHF
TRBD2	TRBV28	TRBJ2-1	CASQLGTSGRNEQFF
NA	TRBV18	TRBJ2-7	CASSPTTSGGSSEQYF
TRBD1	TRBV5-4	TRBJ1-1	CASSSNRGTEAFF
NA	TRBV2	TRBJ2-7	CASSDDSFSYEQYF
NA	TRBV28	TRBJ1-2	CASSYLEGRANYGYTF
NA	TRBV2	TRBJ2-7	CASRTANWFEQYF
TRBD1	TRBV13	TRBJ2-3	CASSLGQGGADTQYF